This is a list of T cell receptor beta chains from one sample in a study of cytomegalovirus exposure and HLA in healthy donors. The repertoire was sequenced with immunoSEQ multiplex PCR; TCRdb's copy has only in-frame clones and lacks some. Among more than 110,000 clones listed, 80% were seen once. The sample comprised PBMCs. The receptors stem from a male donor in good health and CMV-seronegative. Each CDR3 is given with its conserved first and last residue. Fields, in order: CDR3 length, D gene, V gene, clone size, J gene, CDR3 DNA, CDR3 protein. D genes are given only for firm matches. The size of a clone is reported for some rows only, either as once, few or many, or as a class for expanded clones.

15	TRBD1	TRBV11-2	-	TRBJ1-2	TGTGCCAGCAGCGCGGGGGGACAGGGGGCGCGGGGCTACACTTTC	CASSAGGQGARGYTF
14	-	TRBV4-3	few	TRBJ1-2	TGCGCCAGCAGCCAGGCGGGGCACGACTATGGCTACACCTTC	CASSQAGHDYGYTF
15	-	TRBV9	-	TRBJ1-6	TGTGCCAGCAGCGTGGACAGTGCCTATAATTCACCCCTCCACTTT	CASSVDSAYNSPLHF
16	-	TRBV11-2	-	TRBJ1-2	TGTGCCAGCAGCTTAGATTTCGGAGACGGAGGGAGAGGCTACACCTTC	CASSLDFGDGGRGYTF
16	TRBD1	TRBV6-6	-	TRBJ2-2	TGTGCCAGCAGCACTCGGGACAGGATAAACACCGGGGAGCTGTTTTTT	CASSTRDRINTGELFF
12	TRBD1	TRBV29-1	-	TRBJ1-2	TGCAGCGCAACCGACAGGGGCTATGGCTACACCTTC	CSATDRGYGYTF
15	TRBD1	TRBV11-2	-	TRBJ2-7	TGTGCCAGCAGCTCGCCTCGGGACAGTCATAACGAGCAGTACTTC	CASSSPRDSHNEQYF
13	-	TRBV29-1	few	TRBJ1-5	TGCAGCGTTGTGTCGGGGAGCAATCAGCCCCAGCATTTT	CSVVSGSNQPQHF
15	-	TRBV21-1	few	TRBJ2-3	TGTGCCAGCCTTCCTCCGGGACAGCGGACAGATACGCAGTATTTT	CASLPPGQRTDTQYF
12	TRBD2	TRBV10-3	-	TRBJ2-1	TGTGCCATCAGTAGCGGGGGCAATGAGCAGTTCTTC	CAISSGGNEQFF
16	-	TRBV29-1	-	TRBJ1-2	TGCAGCGCCTCGGACAGTGGGAGGGGTTTGCTGTATGGCTACACCTTC	CSASDSGRGLLYGYTF
12	-	TRBV7-2	-	TRBJ1-6	TGTGCCAGCAGCTCGGTGAGCTTTCCCCTCCACTTT	CASSSVSFPLHF
14	TRBD2	TRBV19	-	TRBJ2-1	TGTGCCAGTTCCCGAACTAGCGCTTACAATGAGCAGTTCTTC	CASSRTSAYNEQFF
17	TRBD1	TRBV4-1	-	TRBJ2-2	TGCGCCAGCAGCCATCCCGACAGGGGGCGGAACACCGGGGAGCTGTTTTTT	CASSHPDRGRNTGELFF
16	-	TRBV4-3	-	TRBJ1-2	TGCGCCAGCAGCCAAGTGAATAGGGGCAGCCTCTATGGCTACACCTTC	CASSQVNRGSLYGYTF
14	-	TRBV6-1	-	TRBJ1-2	TGTGCCAGCAGTGAGCTCAACAGAAACTATGGCTACACCTTC	CASSELNRNYGYTF
16	-	TRBV7-2	-	TRBJ1-5	TGTGCCAGCAGCCCCACCGGCGTCCGGGGCAATCAGCCCCAGCATTTT	CASSPTGVRGNQPQHF
15	-	TRBV29-1	-	TRBJ2-5	TGCAGCGTTGGGGGCGGGAAGCAGATTCAAGAGACCCAGTACTTC	CSVGGGKQIQETQYF
12	-	TRBV5-1	-	TRBJ2-1	TGCGCCAGCAGCATCCCTCAGGGTGAGCAGTTCTTC	CASSIPQGEQFF
14	-	TRBV6-5	-	TRBJ1-1	TGTGCCAGCAGTCCAATCTCGGGGAACACTGAAGCTTTCTTT	CASSPISGNTEAFF
11	-	TRBV28	few	TRBJ1-5	TGTGCCAGCAGTGGAGATCAGCCCCAGCATTTT	CASSGDQPQHF
16	-	TRBV5-6	-	TRBJ2-3	TGTGCCAGCAGCTCGGAGGCACGCGGGGTCCTGGATACGCAGTATTTT	CASSSEARGVLDTQYF
15	TRBD1	TRBV7-2	-	TRBJ2-3	TGTGCCAGCAGCTTAGGGGACAGGGACGCAGATACGCAGTATTTT	CASSLGDRDADTQYF
11	-	TRBV30	-	TRBJ1-2	TGTGCCTGGAGTGTGAGCTATGGCTACACCTTC	CAWSVSYGYTF
13	-	TRBV30	-	TRBJ1-2	TGTGCCTGGGATTCCGGACTCAACTATGGCTACACCTTC	CAWDSGLNYGYTF
15	TRBD1	TRBV2	few	TRBJ2-7	TGTGCCAGCAGTGAAGTGGGACAGGGTCTCTACGAGCAGTACTTC	CASSEVGQGLYEQYF
15	TRBD2	TRBV5-1	-	TRBJ2-1	TGCGCCAGCAGCGGGGAGGGGAGCTCCTACAATGAGCAGTTCTTC	CASSGEGSSYNEQFF
13	-	TRBV28	-	TRBJ1-2	TGTGCCAGCAGGACAGCAGCTAACTATGGCTACACCTTC	CASRTAANYGYTF
15	-	TRBV18	-	TRBJ1-2	TGTGCCAGCTCACCCTCGACAGGAGGTACCTATGGCTACACCTTC	CASSPSTGGTYGYTF
14	-	TRBV28	-	TRBJ1-1	TGTGCCAGCGGGGGCTTGAGGGGTAACACTGAAGCTTTCTTT	CASGGLRGNTEAFF
16	-	TRBV5-3	-	TRBJ2-2	TGTGCCAGCCACGCCATGGGGACTTTGAACACCGGGGAGCTGTTTTTT	CASHAMGTLNTGELFF
15	TRBD1	TRBV7-9	-	TRBJ1-6	TGTGCCAGCAGCCCACAAGGGACAGGGGTTTCACCCCTCCACTTT	CASSPQGTGVSPLHF
14	-	TRBV5-6	-	TRBJ2-5	TGTGCCAGCAGCTTGACAGGGAGATTGGAGACCCAGTACTTC	CASSLTGRLETQYF
12	-	TRBV6-1	-	TRBJ2-5	TGTGCCAGCAGTAGGGGGGGAGAGACCCAGTACTTC	CASSRGGETQYF
13	-	TRBV10-1	-	TRBJ2-5	TGCGCCAGCAGTCGAGAGAACCAAGAGACCCAGTACTTC	CASSRENQETQYF
13	-	TRBV10-1	-	TRBJ1-1	TGCGCCAGCAGTCAGCAGGGCAACACTGAAGCTTTCTTT	CASSQQGNTEAFF
14	-	TRBV5-6	-	TRBJ2-1	TGTGCCAGCAGCTTGGAAGTGGGGGCAAATGAGCAGTTCTTC	CASSLEVGANEQFF
16	-	TRBV28	-	TRBJ2-2	TGTGCCAGCAGTCCACTGGACAGCCCTGGTGTCGGGGAGCTGTTTTTT	CASSPLDSPGVGELFF
13	-	TRBV2	few	TRBJ2-2	TGTGCCAGTCAAGAAACAGGGTACCGGGAGCTGTTTTTT	CASQETGYRELFF
11	-	TRBV30	-	TRBJ2-5	TGTGCCTGGAGTCTCCAAGAGACCCAGTACTTC	CAWSLQETQYF
13	TRBD1	TRBV7-6	-	TRBJ1-1	TGTGCCAGCAGAAAGACAGGGGGAACTGAAGCTTTCTTT	CASRKTGGTEAFF
14	TRBD1	TRBV5-1	-	TRBJ2-3	TGCGCCAGCAGCCAGGACAGGGGACCAGATACGCAGTATTTT	CASSQDRGPDTQYF
18	TRBD2	TRBV7-9	-	TRBJ2-3	TGTGCCAGCAGCTCCAGAGGACTAGCGGGGTATGGCACAGATACGCAGTATTTT	CASSSRGLAGYGTDTQYF
16	-	TRBV18	once	TRBJ2-7	TGTGCCAGCTCACTCCTGGCAGGGGTAGGTAGTTCCGAGCAGTACTTC	CASSLLAGVGSSEQYF
12	-	TRBV6-5	-	TRBJ1-2	TGTGCCAGCGGGCAGGGCAGTTATGGCTACACCTTC	CASGQGSYGYTF
16	-	TRBV5-1	-	TRBJ2-3	TGCGCCAGCAGCTTGGGCCACTTGGAGGCCATAGATACGCAGTATTTT	CASSLGHLEAIDTQYF
21	-	TRBV28	-	TRBJ1-3	TGTGCCAGCAGTTTCTTTGGGTTGCGGGGAGGGGCCCCCCGCTCTGGAAACACCATATATTTT	CASSFFGLRGGAPRSGNTIYF
15	TRBD2	TRBV5-5	once	TRBJ2-5	TGTGCCAGCAGCTTTGCCAGCGGGGGCCTAGAGACCCAGTACTTC	CASSFASGGLETQYF
16	-	TRBV5-5	-	TRBJ1-1	TGTGCCAGCAGCTTGGCCGATCTACGACAGAACACTGAAGCTTTCTTT	CASSLADLRQNTEAFF
14	-	TRBV7-9	few	TRBJ1-4	TGTGCCAGCAGCGTACAGGGCTCGGGGGAAAAACTGTTTTTT	CASSVQGSGEKLFF
15	TRBD1	TRBV27	few	TRBJ2-1	TGTGCCAGCAGTTTAGGTGGCAGGGGGAGCAATGAGCAGTTCTTC	CASSLGGRGSNEQFF
17	TRBD1	TRBV27	-	TRBJ2-7	TGTGCCAGCAGCTTGATCTTCTCGGGGACAGGCCCCTACGAGCAGTACTTC	CASSLIFSGTGPYEQYF
15	-	TRBV4-2	-	TRBJ1-2	TGTGCCAGCAGCCAAGTAACGCAGGGCCGCTATGGCTACACCTTC	CASSQVTQGRYGYTF
13	-	TRBV2	-	TRBJ1-5	TGTGCCAGTAATGACAGGCGGGATCAGCCCCAGCATTTT	CASNDRRDQPQHF
15	-	TRBV28	-	TRBJ1-5	TGTGCCAGCAAAACCCCAACAGGAAGCAATCAGCCCCAGCATTTT	CASKTPTGSNQPQHF